This T cell receptor (beta chain) was recovered during a study of CD8 T cells in Susac syndrome. The CDR3 contains 15 residues. Germline V gene sequence: CDR1 SGDLS, CDR2 YYNGEE. The V gene lost 4 bases and the J gene lost 6 bases, with 17 bases spanning the gap. Study outcomes and limitations: In total CD8+ repertoires, sixteen Susac-specific public clones were found, and in CD8+ TEMRA repertoires, five were found.

Random hexamers were used to reverse transcribe about 0.5 to 1 ug of RNA. TCRdb fed the immunoSEQ multiplex PCR reads into MiXCR, producing one record per CDR3 protein. The table shows 120,000 or so distinct CDR3 sequences, with roughly 94% occurring only once. In the case of this clonotype: Its specificity is unknown.

J is TRBJ1-5 and V is TRBV9; perhaps TRBD1 as D (6 bases). This receptor was identified in a human donor with Susac syndrome. The sequenced material came from CD8+ T cells from PBMCs. The CDR3 protein is CASSPGGGGGQPQHF. In nucleotides, the CDR3 is TGTGCCAGCAGCCCCGGCGGGGGCGGGGGTCAGCCCCAGCATTTT.